What follows are 27 T cell receptor beta chains derived from one specimen sequenced in a study of T cell repertoires in cytomegalovirus infection. TCRdb redid the calling of the reads with MiXCR, one entry per CDR3 protein. The sample includes fewer than 550,000 distinct CDR3 sequences, about 11% of them seen just once. Sequenced material: PBMCs. These receptors all come from a human donor in good health (CMV status not recorded). Some clones in this sample may be carry-over from other donors' samples.

This clonotype showed up just a few times. The V call is TRBV13, the J call TRBJ2-1, with D perhaps TRBD2 (6 bases). The CDR3 spans 14 residues. The V gene's germline CDR1 is PRHDT and CDR2 FYEKMQ (reference sequence). The ends were cut back, 5 bases at V and 6 bases at J, with 14 bases in the middle. CDR3 bases: TGTGCCAGCAGCATCGGGACTGTCGCCAATGAGCAGTTCTTC. It codes for CASSIGTVANEQFF.

This clonotype showed up many times. This chain connects TRBV7-6 to TRBJ2-2; 9 bases match TRBD2. The trim removed 5 bases at V and 7 bases at J, leaving 11 bases unmatched. Germline V gene lookup returns CDR1 SGHVS and CDR2 FNYEAQ. CDR3 size: 16 residues. CDR3 coding DNA: TGTGCCAGCAGCGCTCCCCCTCGCGGGGGGGGCGGGGAGCTGTTTTTT. This codes for CASSAPPRGGGGELFF.

This clonotype showed up many times. The chain employs TRBV6-1 and TRBJ2-3; TRBD2 matches 10 bases. V trimming: 8 bases; J trimming: 0 bases; junction bases outside the gene matches: 8. Germline V lookup: CDR1 MNHNS, CDR2 SASEGT. CDR3 size: 16 residues. CDR3 protein: CASFPTSGTSTDTQYF. CDR3 in DNA: TGTGCCAGCTTCCCCACTAGCGGGACTAGCACAGATACGCAGTATTTT.

This clonotype has at least ten counts. Germline and junction disagree at one end, which may indicate a read error. The V and J genes are TRBV24-1 and TRBJ2-5; D possibly corresponds to TRBD1 (6 bases). There are 14 residues in the CDR3. CDR1 and CDR2 from the germline V gene are KGHDR and SFDVKD. CDR3: CATSDADSQGTQYF. The CDR3, as DNA: TGTGCCACCAGTGATGCGGACAGCCAAGGGACCCAGTACTTC.

Ten or more counts support this clonotype. The chain carries TRBV5-1 and TRBJ2-2, with 8 nucleotides matching TRBD2. The CDR3 sequence is 16 residues long. With 7 bases clipped from V and 5 bases from J, the junction kept 13 bases outside the gene matches. Germline lookup yields CDR1 SGHRS and CDR2 YFSETQ. CDR3 amino acids: CASSPRAGAGTGELFF. The CDR3 DNA sequence: TGCGCCAGCTCCCCACGAGCGGGGGCCGGGACCGGGGAGCTGTTTTTT.

The chain uses TRBV24-1 and TRBJ2-5; D might be TRBD2 (6 bases). V shed 3 bases and J shed 2 bases, with 9 bases lying between them. From germline, CDR1 is KGHDR and CDR2 SFDVKD. The CDR3 contains 14 residues. The CDR3 DNA is TGTGCCACCAGTGATCCGGGACTGCAAGAGACCCAGTACTTC. This codes for CATSDPGLQETQYF.

This clonotype was detected ten times or more. The chain combines TRBV7-8 with TRBJ1-2; the match to TRBD1 covers 7 bases. Unmatched junction bases numbered 12, after V lost 5 bases and J lost 3 bases. Germline CDR1 reads SGHVS; CDR2 reads FQNEAQ. This CDR3 has 16 residues. In DNA, the CDR3 is TGTGCCAGCAGCGAACGAAGGGGGCGTTTCGACTATGGCTACACCTTC. Translating it yields CASSERRGRFDYGYTF.

This clonotype was detected ten times or more. The chain carries TRBV6-6 and TRBJ2-5, with D perhaps matching TRBD2 (6 bases). The V gene lost 2 bases and the J gene lost 0 bases, with 10 bases spanning the gap. Per the germline V gene, CDR1 is MNHNY and CDR2 is SVGAGI (reference sequence). The CDR3 length is 15 residues. In nucleotides, the CDR3 is TGTGCCAGCAGTTACCCGGGAGTTGACCAAGAGACCCAGTACTTC. Translation: CASSYPGVDQETQYF.

This clonotype has only a few counts. The rearrangement joins TRBV6-2 or TRBV6-3 to TRBJ2-5; 8 nucleotides align to TRBD1. Germline V CDR1 and CDR2: MNHEY, SVGEGT. The trim removed 5 bases at V and 5 bases at J, leaving 13 bases unmatched. The CDR3 runs to 16 residues. The CDR3, as DNA: TGTGCCAGCAGTCACCCGGTATATGGGGACAGGGAGACCCAGTACTTC. This encodes CASSHPVYGDRETQYF.

A few counts support this clonotype. The chain recombines TRBV15 with TRBJ1-1, with no clear D. V lost 0 bases, J lost 7 bases, and 6 bases lay in between. There are 12 residues in the CDR3. Per germline, CDR1 LNHNV and CDR2 YYDKDF (reference sequence). The DNA of the CDR3 is TGTGCCACCAGCAGAGATGGGATTGAAGCTTTCTTT. Translated: CATSRDGIEAFF. The whole variable domain, remainder taken from reference TRBV15 and TRBJ1-1, is DAMVIQNPRYQVTQFGKPVTLSCSQTLNHNVMYWYQQKSSQAPKLLFHYYDKDFNNEADTPDNFQSRRPNTSFCFLDIRSPGLGDTAMYLCATSRDGIEAFFGQGTRLTVV.

V usage is TRBV18 and J usage is TRBJ2-2; 9 bases are a match to TRBD1. Germline V lookup: CDR1 KGHSH, CDR2 LQKENI. The J segment lost 6 bases and the V segment lost 3 bases, leaving 2 bases of the junction unmatched. This CDR3 region has 14 residues. CDR3 nucleotide sequence: TGTGCCAGCTCACCGGGGACAGGGTCCGGGGAGCTGTTTTTT. It translates to CASSPGTGSGELFF.

This clonotype appeared many times. V usage is TRBV6-5 and J usage is TRBJ1-3, with a weak D call TRBD1 (6 bases). V lost 6 bases to trimming and J lost 4 bases, with 16 bases between them. The CDR3 sequence is 15 residues long. From germline, CDR1 is MNHEY and CDR2 SVGAGI. CDR3 DNA: TGTGCCAGCAGCCCCGGACAGTTGAAGGGAAACACCATATATTTT. It codes for CASSPGQLKGNTIYF.

Ten or more counts support this clonotype. Here the CDR3 DNA reads TGTGCCAGCACGGGGACAGGGGGCTCCTACTCCTACAATGAGCAGTTCTTC. Translating it yields CASTGTGGSYSYNEQFF. V is TRBV5-6 and J is TRBJ2-1; 12 bases line up with TRBD1. V dropped 6 bases and J dropped 0; count of bases not matched to a gene: 7. Germline assignment: CDR1 SGHDT and CDR2 YYEEEE. The CDR3 extends over 17 amino acids.

This clonotype occurred a few times. The rearrangement joins TRBV28 to TRBJ2-1; 9 nucleotides line up with TRBD2. The junction had 15 bases not matched to a gene; V was cut back by 8 bases and J by 4 bases. In germline, CDR1 is MDHEN, CDR2 SYDVKM. The CDR3 consists of 17 residues. The CDR3 DNA reads as TGTGCCAGCCGCGAGCCAGCGGGAGGTCGCCTATACAATGAGCAGTTCTTC. Amino acid sequence: CASREPAGGRLYNEQFF.

This clonotype was seen a handful of times. This chain joins TRBV5-1 and TRBJ1-1; D is undetermined. This CDR3 region has 15 residues. Germline V CDR1 and CDR2: SGHRS, YFSETQ. Trimming removed 0 bases at V and 3 bases at J, with 12 bases between. The CDR3 nucleotides read TGCGCCAGCAGCTTGGCTAGGCCGACGGACACTGAAGCTTTCTTT. It translates to CASSLARPTDTEAFF.

This clonotype was recorded many times. The chain combines TRBV19 with TRBJ2-6, with D uncertain. V was clipped by 8 bases and J by 0 bases, with 8 bases between them. The CDR3 sequence is 14 residues long. Germline V gene data show CDR1 as LNHDA and CDR2 as SQIVND (reference sequence). The CDR3 coding sequence is TGTGCCAGTCAACAGAGCTCTGGGGCCAACGTCCTGACTTTC. It specifies CASQQSSGANVLTF.

As regards this clonotype: A single base separates this from a much larger clone, so it may be a read error. This is likely a read error, given that the CDR3 carries no conserved phenylalanine or tryptophan at its end. J is TRBJ2-7 and V is TRBV27; D may correspond to TRBD1 or TRBD2 (5 bases each). The CDR3 loop spans 13 amino acids. V was shortened by 6 bases and J by 3 bases, with 12 bases between the two germline ends. In germline, CDR1 is MNHEY, CDR2 SMNVEV (reference sequence). Written as DNA, the CDR3 is TGTGCCAGCAGCTTGGGACCCCTCTACGAGCAGTACTCC. It encodes CASSLGPLYEQYS.

A few counts support this clonotype. The rearrangement uses TRBV5-1 and TRBJ2-1; D unresolved. Trimming removed 6 bases from V and 6 bases from J, with 16 bases in between. The CDR3 totals 14 residues. CDR1 SGHRS and CDR2 YFSETQ come from the germline V gene. The CDR3 loop reads CASTTMTVPNEQFF. The CDR3 bases are TGCGCCAGCACTACCATGACTGTTCCCAATGAGCAGTTCTTC.

At least ten counts were recorded for this clonotype. The chain uses TRBV12-3 or TRBV12-4 and TRBJ2-3; 8 bases fit TRBD2. This CDR3 is built from 17 residues. V lost 6 bases to trimming and J lost 2 bases; unmatched junction nucleotides: 13. The CDR3 coding sequence is TGTGCCAGCAGCGGGGGGGCTGGGCGGGTGGACACAGATACGCAGTATTTT. Translation gives CASSGGAGRVDTDTQYF.

There are many counts of this clonotype. J is TRBJ2-5 and V is TRBV6-6, with D possibly being TRBD1 (6 bases). Trimming removed 5 bases at V and 2 bases at J, with 12 bases between. The CDR3 length is 14 residues. Germline CDR1 and CDR2: MNHNY and SVGAGI (reference sequence). CDR3 protein: CASSPSRGQETQYF. In DNA, the CDR3 is TGTGCCAGCAGTCCATCTAGGGGGCAAGAGACCCAGTACTTC.

This clonotype has only a few counts. The chain carries TRBV20-1 and TRBJ2-1; 11 bases match TRBD2. Germline lookup yields CDR1 DFQATT and CDR2 SNEGSKA (reference sequence). The CDR3 is 16 amino acids. V was clipped by 0 bases and J by 3 bases; unmatched bases: 4. In DNA form, the CDR3 reads TGCAGTGCTAGAGATAGGGGACTAGCGGTCTACAATGAGCAGTTCTTC. Translation: CSARDRGLAVYNEQFF.

This chain joins TRBV11-2 and TRBJ1-1, with D unclear. Germline-derived CDR1 and CDR2 are SGHAT and FQNNGV. Trimming pared 5 bases from V and 4 bases from J, leaving 8 bases between. The CDR3 has 12 residues. The CDR3 DNA reads as TGTGCCAGCAGCCCCCTTTTCACTGAAGCTTTCTTT. This gives the protein CASSPLFTEAFF.

This clonotype was detected only once. In this CDR3 the conserved last residue, phenylalanine or tryptophan, is missing, so a read error is likely. The rearrangement joins TRBV7-8 to TRBJ1-5; 8 nucleotides align to TRBD1. The CDR3 contains 16 residues. The V gene's germline CDR1 is SGHVS and CDR2 FQNEAQ. CDR3 bases: TGTGCCCGCAGCCTAGTTGTCAGGGGGCGCGGTCAGCCCCAGCATTCT. Protein product: CARSLVVRGRGQPQHS.

CDR3 region: CASSFGGVHGYTF. The CDR3, as DNA: TGTGCCAGCAGCTTCGGGGGAGTCCATGGCTACACCTTC. The chain joins TRBV12-3 or TRBV12-4 to TRBJ1-2, with D maybe TRBD1 (5 bases). This CDR3 region has 13 residues. V shed 6 bases and J shed 6 bases, with 14 bases lying between them.

This clonotype showed up just a few times. The chain links TRBV20-1 to TRBJ1-4; D is uncertain. The V end lost 3 bases, the J end lost 0 bases, and 11 bases lay between the germline ends. The CDR3 length is 15 residues. The germline gives CDR1 DFQATT, CDR2 SNEGSKA (reference sequence). For the CDR3, the DNA is TGCAGTGCTAGTCGTTTAGAGGCAACTAATGAAAAACTGTTTTTT. Its translation is CSASRLEATNEKLFF.

This clonotype was seen repeatedly, ten times or more. The V call is TRBV20-1, the J call TRBJ1-4, with a tentative D call TRBD1 (5 bases). The CDR3 runs to 14 residues. Trimming left V 6 bases short and J 1 base short, with 12 bases between. The germline V gene encodes CDR1 DFQATT and CDR2 SNEGSKA (reference sequence). The CDR3: CSARRTLTNEKLFF. CDR3 sequence (DNA): TGCAGTGCCCGCCGGACATTAACTAATGAAAAACTGTTTTTT.

In its sample, this clonotype was seen many times. The V and J genes are TRBV12-3 or TRBV12-4 and TRBJ2-7; tentatively, D is TRBD2 (5 bases). Trimming took off 6 bases at V and 3 bases at J, with 12 bases between the two ends. The CDR3 spans 13 residues. The CDR3 here is CASRPRTHYEQYF. The CDR3 DNA reads as TGTGCCAGCAGACCCCGGACTCACTACGAGCAGTACTTC.